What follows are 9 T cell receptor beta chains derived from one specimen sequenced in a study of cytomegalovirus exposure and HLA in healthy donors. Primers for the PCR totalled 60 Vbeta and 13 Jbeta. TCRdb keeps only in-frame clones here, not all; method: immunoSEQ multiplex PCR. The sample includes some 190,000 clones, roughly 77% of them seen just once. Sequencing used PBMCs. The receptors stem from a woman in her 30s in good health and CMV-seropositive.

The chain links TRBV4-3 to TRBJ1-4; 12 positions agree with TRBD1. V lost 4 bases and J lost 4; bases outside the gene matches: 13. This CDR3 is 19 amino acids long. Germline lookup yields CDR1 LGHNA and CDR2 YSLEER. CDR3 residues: CASSRQWDRGRRGNEKLFF. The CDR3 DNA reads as TGCGCCAGCAGCCGACAGTGGGACAGGGGGCGCCGCGGTAATGAAAAACTGTTTTTT.

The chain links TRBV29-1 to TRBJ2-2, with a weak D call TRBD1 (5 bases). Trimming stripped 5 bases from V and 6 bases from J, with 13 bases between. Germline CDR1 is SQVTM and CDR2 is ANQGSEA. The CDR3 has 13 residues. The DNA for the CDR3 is TGCAGCGTTCTAAGGGGCCCGGCCGGGGAGCTGTTTTTT. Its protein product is CSVLRGPAGELFF.

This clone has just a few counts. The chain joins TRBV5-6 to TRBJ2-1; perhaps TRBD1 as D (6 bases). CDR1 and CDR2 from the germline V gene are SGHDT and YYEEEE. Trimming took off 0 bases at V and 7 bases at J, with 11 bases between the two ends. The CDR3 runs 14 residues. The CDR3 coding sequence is TGTGCCAGCAGCTTGGGCGACAGGTGGAATGAGCAGTTCTTC. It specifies CASSLGDRWNEQFF.

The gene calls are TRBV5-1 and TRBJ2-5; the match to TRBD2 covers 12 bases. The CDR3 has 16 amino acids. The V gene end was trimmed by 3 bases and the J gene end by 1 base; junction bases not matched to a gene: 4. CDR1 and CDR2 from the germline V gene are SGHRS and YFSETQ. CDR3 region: CASSSRLAGAQETQYF. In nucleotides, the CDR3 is TGCGCCAGCAGCTCGCGACTAGCGGGGGCCCAAGAGACCCAGTACTTC. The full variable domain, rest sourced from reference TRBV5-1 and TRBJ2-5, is KAGVTQTPRYLIKTRGQQVTLSCSPISGHRSVSWYQQTPGQGLQFLFEYFSETQRNKGNFPGRFSGRQFSNSRSEMNVSTLELGDSALYLCASSSRLAGAQETQYFGPGTRLLVL.

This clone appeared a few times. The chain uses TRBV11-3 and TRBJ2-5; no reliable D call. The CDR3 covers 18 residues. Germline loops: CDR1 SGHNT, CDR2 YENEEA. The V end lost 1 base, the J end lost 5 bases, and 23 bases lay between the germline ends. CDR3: CASSLASLGSPLFETQYF. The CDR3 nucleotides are TGTGCCAGCAGCTTAGCGTCCTTGGGCTCACCGCTCTTTGAGACCCAGTACTTC. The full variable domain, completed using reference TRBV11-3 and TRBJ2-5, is EAGVVQSPRYKIIEKKQPVAFWCNPISGHNTLYWYLQNLGQGPELLIRYENEEAVDDSQLPKDRFSAERLKGVDSTLKIQPAELGDSAVYLCASSLASLGSPLFETQYFGPGTRLLVL.

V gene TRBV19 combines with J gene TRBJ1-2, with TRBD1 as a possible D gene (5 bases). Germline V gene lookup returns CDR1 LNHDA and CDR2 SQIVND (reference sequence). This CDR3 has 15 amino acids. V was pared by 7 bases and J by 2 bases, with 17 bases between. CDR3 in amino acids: CASIPFDRPNYGYTF. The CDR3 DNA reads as TGTGCCAGTATCCCCTTCGACAGACCCAACTATGGCTACACCTTC.

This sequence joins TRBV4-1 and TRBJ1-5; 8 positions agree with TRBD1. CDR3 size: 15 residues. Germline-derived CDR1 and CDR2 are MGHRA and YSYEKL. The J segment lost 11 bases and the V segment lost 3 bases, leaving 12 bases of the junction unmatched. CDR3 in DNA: TGCGCCAGCAGCCAGACGACAGGGGCCCCAATGGCCCAGCATTTT. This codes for CASSQTTGAPMAQHF.

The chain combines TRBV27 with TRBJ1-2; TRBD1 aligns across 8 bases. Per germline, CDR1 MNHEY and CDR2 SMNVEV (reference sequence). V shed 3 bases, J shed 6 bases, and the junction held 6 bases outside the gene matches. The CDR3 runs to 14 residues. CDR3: CASSFSDRGHGYTF. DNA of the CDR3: TGTGCCAGCAGTTTCTCCGACAGGGGCCATGGCTACACCTTC.

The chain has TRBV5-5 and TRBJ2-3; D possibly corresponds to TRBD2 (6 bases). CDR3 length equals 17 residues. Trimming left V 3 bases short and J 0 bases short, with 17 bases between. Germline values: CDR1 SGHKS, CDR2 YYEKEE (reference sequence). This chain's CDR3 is CASSSTVPAGSTDTQYF. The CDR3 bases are TGTGCCAGCAGCTCCACAGTGCCTGCGGGGAGCACAGATACGCAGTATTTT. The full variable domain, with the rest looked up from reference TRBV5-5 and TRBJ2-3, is DAGVTQSPTHLIKTRGQQVTLRCSPISGHKSVSWYQQVLGQGPQFIFQYYEKEERGRGNFPDRFSARQFPNYSSELNVNALLLGDSALYLCASSSTVPAGSTDTQYFGPGTRLTVL.